Reported below is one T cell receptor beta chain. It has no known antigen specificity. Base qualities are not recorded, but no much larger clone differs from it by a single base. The data originate from a study of cytotoxic CD8 clonotypes in ibrutinib-treated CLL (dated by TCRdb to the early 2020s). Looking at the study overall: The cohort included around 15 treatment-naive and around 10 relapsed/refractory patients; roughly 17 were IGHV unmutated. Responses were partial in around 25 patients and complete in 2; after median approximately 67 months follow-up, roughly 14 stayed in remission and around 12 progressed. On average, each sample yielded roughly 250,000 productive templates and around 98,000 productive rearrangements. Longitudinal samples were obtainable from about 30% of the 86 participants in the trial. Cryopreserved peripheral blood mononuclear cells were collected at three points: before therapy, at response, and at either sustained remission or disease progression. Response samples were obtained after a median of about 13 months of treatment, with a range of roughly 6 to 36 months. Results the study describes overall, beyond this receptor: Clonality rose at ibrutinib response, remained stable during sustained remission, and dropped back toward baseline at progression. At baseline, clonality was higher than in age-matched healthy donors and showed a strong correlation with circulating CD8+ T-cell counts. Public clonotypes were found to be uncommon and were observed to contract or remain stable during treatment; the increase in clonality was shown to reflect expansion of private clonotypes at ibrutinib response. Sampling times were not matched between patients in sustained remission and patients whose disease was progressing, and lymph node repertoires were not examined.

The goal of deep resolution MiSeq sequencing was a depth between 1 in 1 million and 1 in 200,000 T cells, and coverage averaged 10x per clonotype. The immunoSEQ hsTCRB Kit was used to generate TCR beta libraries. As for the authors' bioinformatics: Data were analyzed with ImmunoSEQ Data Assistant and ImmunoSEQ Analyzer, with V, D and J genes assigned per IMGT definitions. Clonality, which ranges from 0 to 1, was calculated as one minus the normalized Shannon entropy of productive rearrangement frequencies. Public clonotype analysis was restricted to overrepresented clonotypes comprising at least 0.05% of each patient's repertoire. Roughly 13 age-matched healthy donor repertoires from immuneACCESS served as clonality controls. The clones in this table, taken by TCRdb from immuneACCESS, are in-frame only. Not every clone is retained; where verified, under half of the shortfall comes from an unresolved V gene, and the cause of the rest is unknown. That table is the source of V, J and clone size, and D and trimming were worked out from the DNA. The sample records about 310,000 clones, more than 65% of which are singletons. The ten largest clonotypes hold more than 6% of the sample.

Roughly 2 micrograms of genomic DNA were extracted from cryopreserved PBMCs for TCR beta library preparation. High-throughput TCR beta sequencing was performed on longitudinal blood samples from CLL patients receiving ibrutinib monotherapy. Patients were enrolled in a phase 2 open-label single-center ibrutinib monotherapy trial. CDR1 and CDR2, per the germline V gene, are SQVTM and ANQGSEA. From the cysteine up to the phenylalanine, the CDR3 has a length of 13 residues. The DNA shown is the 39-base CDR3, in frame from base 1. V is pruned by 3 bases and J by 6 bases, leaving 5 bases of the junction without a gene match.

The sample consisted of PBMCs, taken before ibrutinib treatment. The sequence was obtained from a human donor with chronic lymphocytic leukemia. The chain joins TRBV29-1 to TRBJ1-3; 7 bases in the junction line up with TRBD1. The CDR3 reads CSVELTGLNTIYF. The DNA sequence reads TGCAGCGTTGAGCTGACAGGGTTAAACACCATATATTTT.